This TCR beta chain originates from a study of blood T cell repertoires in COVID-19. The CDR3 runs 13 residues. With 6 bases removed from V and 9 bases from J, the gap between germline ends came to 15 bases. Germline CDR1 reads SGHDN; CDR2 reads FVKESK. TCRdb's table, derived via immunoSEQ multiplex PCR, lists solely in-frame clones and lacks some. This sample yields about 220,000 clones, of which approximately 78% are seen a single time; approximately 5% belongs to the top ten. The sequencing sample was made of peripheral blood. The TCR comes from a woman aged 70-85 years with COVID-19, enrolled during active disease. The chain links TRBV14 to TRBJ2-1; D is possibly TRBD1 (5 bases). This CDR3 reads CASRAKGVGEQFF. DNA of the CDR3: TGTGCCAGCAGGGCTAAAGGGGTGGGTGAGCAGTTCTTC.